Sequencing of this T cell receptor (beta chain) was carried out in a study of control samples from healthy donors and cancer patients. Data came from immunoSEQ multiplex PCR; TCRdb stores just in-frame clones and leaves some out. The repertoire holds over 85,000 clones, with approximately 93% as singletons. The CDR3 covers 13 residues. Trimming cost V 2 bases and J 4 bases, with 8 bases left between them. The germline V gene has CDR1 MNHEY and CDR2 SVGEGT. This receptor was obtained from a woman in her twenties or thirties in good health. Sequenced material: blood. The rearrangement uses TRBV6-2 or TRBV6-3 and TRBJ1-2, with D possibly TRBD1 on 6 matching bases. Here the CDR3 DNA reads TGTGCCAGCAGTTACGGGGGCGTCTATGGCTACACCTTC. Residues: CASSYGGVYGYTF.